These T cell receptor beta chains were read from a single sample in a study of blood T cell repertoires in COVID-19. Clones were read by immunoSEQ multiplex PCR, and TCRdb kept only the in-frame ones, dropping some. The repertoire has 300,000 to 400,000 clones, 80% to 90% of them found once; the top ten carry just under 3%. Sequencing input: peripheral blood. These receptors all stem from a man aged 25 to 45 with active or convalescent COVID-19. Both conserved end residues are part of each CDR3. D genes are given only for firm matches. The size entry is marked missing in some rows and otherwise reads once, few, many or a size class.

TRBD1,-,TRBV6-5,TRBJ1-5,CASEGGQGFFQPQHF,TGTGCCAGTGAAGGGGGCCAGGGCTTTTTTCAGCCCCAGCATTTT
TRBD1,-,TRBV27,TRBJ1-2,CASSWGGQGPHGYTF,TGTGCCAGCAGTTGGGGGGGACAGGGACCACATGGCTACACCTTC
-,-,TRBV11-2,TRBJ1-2,CASSPHRGGGF,TGTGCCAGCAGCCCTCACCGGGGAGGAGGCTTC
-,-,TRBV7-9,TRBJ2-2,CASSLLPDAGELFF,TGTGCCAGCAGTTTATTACCAGATGCCGGGGAGCTGTTTTTT
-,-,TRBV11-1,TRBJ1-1,CASSFSSGFRNTEAFF,TGTGCCAGCAGCTTTTCGTCAGGGTTTAGGAACACTGAAGCTTTCTTT
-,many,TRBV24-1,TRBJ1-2,CATSDPGDYGYTF,TGTGCCACCAGTGATCCTGGAGACTATGGCTACACCTTC
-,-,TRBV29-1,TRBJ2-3,CSVEVEAQYF,TGCAGCGTTGAAGTCGAGGCGCAGTATTTT
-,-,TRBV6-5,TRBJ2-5,CASSYSIGQIQETQYF,TGTGCCAGCAGTTACTCGATTGGGCAAATACAAGAGACCCAGTACTTC
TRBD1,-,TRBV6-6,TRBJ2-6,CASSPRTGQLSGANVLTF,TGTGCCAGCAGTCCCCGGACAGGTCAACTCTCTGGGGCCAACGTCCTGACTTTC
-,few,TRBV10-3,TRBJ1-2,CASNRQPNPNYGYTF,TGTGCCAGCAACAGGCAACCAAACCCTAACTATGGCTACACCTTC
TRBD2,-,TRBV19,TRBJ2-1,CASSIGSGGPMGEQFF,TGTGCCAGTAGTATCGGTAGCGGGGGTCCGATGGGAGAGCAGTTCTTC
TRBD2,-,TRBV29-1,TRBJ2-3,CSVEGTSGSTDTQYF,TGCAGCGTAGAGGGGACTAGCGGGAGCACAGATACGCAGTATTTT
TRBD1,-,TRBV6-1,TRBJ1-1,CASSESGQGSMNTEAFF,TGTGCCAGCAGTGAAAGCGGACAGGGAAGCATGAACACTGAAGCTTTCTTT
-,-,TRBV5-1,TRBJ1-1,CASSLEGGMEAFF,TGCGCCAGCAGCTTGGAAGGAGGGATGGAAGCTTTCTTT
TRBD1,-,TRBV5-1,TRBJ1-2,CASSWTYSGQPSGYTF,TGCGCCAGCAGCTGGACTTATTCGGGACAGCCCTCTGGCTACACCTTC
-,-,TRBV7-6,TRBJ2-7,CASSLNPPAAGLSYEQYF,TGTGCCAGCAGCTTAAACCCCCCGGCGGCGGGACTCTCCTACGAGCAGTACTTC
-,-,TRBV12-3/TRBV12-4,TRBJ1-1,CASSFGMNTEAFF,TGTGCCAGCAGTTTCGGGATGAACACTGAAGCTTTCTTT
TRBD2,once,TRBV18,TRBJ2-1,CASQGLAGNNEQFF,TGTGCCAGCCAGGGACTAGCGGGAAACAATGAGCAGTTCTTC